This T cell receptor (beta chain) was identified in a study of Ad26.COV2.S vaccination and SARS-CoV-2 variants. Findings and limits, study-wide: Those who received vaccine or placebo ended up with similar non-spike TCR breadth.

The table lists this clone with a few counts. Its cognate antigen is unknown. Treatment noted: around 19 received Ad26.COV2.S at low or high dose, single or two shots; several received placebo; per-sample allocation not given. Samples were taken on day 63 after the first vaccine or placebo injection. The donor's status was that of an adult aged 18-55 years in Boston. The shot given was an Ad26 vector that makes Wuhan-strain SARS-CoV-2 spike. The table came from immunoSEQ multiplex PCR; TCRdb's copy has only in-frame clones and leaves some out. The sample shows about half a million clones, roughly 87% of them seen only once. The sample was peripheral blood, taken in a trial of Ad26.COV2.S vaccine versus placebo. This sequence was found in a person aged 18-60 years who received the Ad26.COV2.S COVID-19 vaccine or a placebo.

The CDR3 spells CATSDSGTGQGAQHF. For the CDR3, the DNA is TGTGCCACCAGTGACTCAGGGACGGGCCAGGGGGCCCAGCATTTT. The rearrangement links TRBV24-1 to TRBJ1-5; 7 bases map to TRBD1. The CDR3 runs 15 residues. Germline V lookup: CDR1 KGHDR, CDR2 SFDVKD. Trimming took 4 bases from V and 11 from J; bases not matched to a gene: 13.